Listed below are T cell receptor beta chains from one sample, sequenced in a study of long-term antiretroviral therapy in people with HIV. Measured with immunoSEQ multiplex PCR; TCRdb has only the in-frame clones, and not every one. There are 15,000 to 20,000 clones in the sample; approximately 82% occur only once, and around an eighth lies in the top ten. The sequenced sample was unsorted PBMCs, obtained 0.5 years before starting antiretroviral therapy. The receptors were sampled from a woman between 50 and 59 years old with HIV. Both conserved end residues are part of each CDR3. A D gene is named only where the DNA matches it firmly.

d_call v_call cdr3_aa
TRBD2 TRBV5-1 CASSRIAGANTGELFF
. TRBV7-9 CASSLVSGGRTEAFF
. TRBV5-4 CASSPPSEDTQYF
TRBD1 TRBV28 CATVPGQSSYEQYF
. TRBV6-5 CATHPPGGDYGYTF
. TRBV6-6 CASRAGTVGEKLFF
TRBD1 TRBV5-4 CASRGTGGNEQFF
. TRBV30 CAWSPEGNRNTIYF
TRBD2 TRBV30 CAWSYGLAGGTQYF
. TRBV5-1 CASSLDSPDQPQHF
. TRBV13 CASSPPRGTEAFF
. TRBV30 CAWSGERGNSPLHF
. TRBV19 CASSRRATGDNSNQPQHF
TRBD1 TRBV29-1 CSVEDRVNYGYTF
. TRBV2 CASRGRGLYSPLHF
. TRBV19 CASMTRGVTDTQYF
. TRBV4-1 CASSQDPSTDTQYF
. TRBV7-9 CASSLSTDTQYF
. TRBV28 CASFRGEQYF
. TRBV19 CASARQVMEKLFF
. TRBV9 CASSLPGGTGELFF
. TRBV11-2 CASSPPGLYNEQFF
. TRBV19 CASSMGQYYEQYF
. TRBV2 CASSDEEEKLFF
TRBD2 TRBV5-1 CASSLAPGLAGGSDTQYF
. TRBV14 CASSLTYQGSGETQYF
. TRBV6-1 CASSEVGGRGHNEQFF
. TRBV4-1 CASSQGGGGRGAQPQHF
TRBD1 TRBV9 CASSSRTGHGYTF
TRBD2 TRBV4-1 CASSRRTSGADNEQFF
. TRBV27 CASSHTARPSPLHF
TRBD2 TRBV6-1 CASSDRRGGVPYEQYF
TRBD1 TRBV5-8 CASSRNREGANQPQHF
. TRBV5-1 CASSATSSGYNEQFF
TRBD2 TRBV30 CAWSVRLAGSEQYF
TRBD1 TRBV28 CASRDPPGTGLENYGYTF
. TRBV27 CASRRDANYGYTF
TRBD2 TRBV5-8 CASSLEAGEGDTQYF
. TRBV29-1 CSVEDRGATGKLFF
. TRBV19 CASSIGISYNEQFF
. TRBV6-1 CASSEAGPRTNYGYTF